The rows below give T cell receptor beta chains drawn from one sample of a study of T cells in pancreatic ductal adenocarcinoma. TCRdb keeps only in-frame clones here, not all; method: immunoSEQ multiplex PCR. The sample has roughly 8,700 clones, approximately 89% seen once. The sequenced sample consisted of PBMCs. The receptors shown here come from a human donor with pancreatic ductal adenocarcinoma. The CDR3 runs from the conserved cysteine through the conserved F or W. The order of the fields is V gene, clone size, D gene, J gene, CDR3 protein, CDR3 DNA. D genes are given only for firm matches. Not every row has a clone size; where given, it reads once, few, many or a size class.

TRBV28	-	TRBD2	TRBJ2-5	CASSGAGGPGETQYF	TGTGCCAGCAGTGGAGCGGGAGGGCCGGGGGAGACCCAGTACTTC
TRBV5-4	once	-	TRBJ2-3	CASSPGNTDTQYF	TGTGCCAGCAGTCCGGGGAACACAGATACGCAGTATTTT
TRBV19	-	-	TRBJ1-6	CASSIGSGSYNSPLHF	TGTGCCAGTAGTATTGGGTCGGGCTCCTATAATTCACCCCTCCACTTT
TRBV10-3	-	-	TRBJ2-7	CAISEGGPEQYF	TGTGCCATCAGTGAGGGTGGCCCCGAGCAGTACTTC
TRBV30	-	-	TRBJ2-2	CAWSVLSPDNFGELFF	TGTGCCTGGAGTGTATTGAGTCCTGATAACTTCGGGGAGCTGTTTTTT
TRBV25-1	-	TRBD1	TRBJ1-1	CASSDPGTANTEAFF	TGTGCCAGCAGTGATCCGGGGACAGCGAACACTGAAGCTTTCTTT
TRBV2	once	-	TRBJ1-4	CASSRGSTNEKLFF	TGTGCCAGCAGTAGAGGGTCAACTAATGAAAAACTGTTTTTT
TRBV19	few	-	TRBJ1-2	CASSIVIRVNYGYTF	TGTGCCAGTAGTATTGTCATTCGGGTTAACTATGGCTACACCTTC
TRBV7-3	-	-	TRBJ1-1	CASSLRRGNTEAFF	TGTGCCAGCAGCTTGCGCAGGGGGAACACTGAAGCTTTCTTT
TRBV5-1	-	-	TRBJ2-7	CASSPPSVYEQYF	TGCGCCAGCAGCCCCCCTTCTGTTTACGAGCAGTACTTC
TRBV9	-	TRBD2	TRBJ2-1	CASSVASGGWNEQFF	TGTGCCAGCAGCGTTGCCAGCGGGGGGTGGAATGAGCAGTTCTTC
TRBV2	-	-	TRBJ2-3	CASSRTSPRKYF	TGTGCCAGCAGTAGGACTTCCCCCCGCAAGTATTTT